This entry concerns a single T cell receptor beta chain. Its antigen is currently unknown. Sequenced by immunoSEQ multiplex PCR; TCRdb stores in-frame clones only, minus some. The sample holds around 96,000 clones, 75% to 90% seen once. Autologous stem cell transplantation was followed by relapse in every patient, and brentuximab vedotin exposure varied. The data were obtained in a study of PD-1 blockade in classical Hodgkin lymphoma. CDR3 size: 15 residues. Findings and limits, study-wide: Complete responders matched newly diagnosed patients in baseline diversity. Patients were excluded if nivolumab began under 1 year after ASCT (the autologous transplant).

The chain couples TRBV21-1 to TRBJ1-5. TRBV21-1 is annotated as a pseudogene. Material: peripheral blood mononuclear cells (PBMCs), obtained at baseline. The clonotype was recovered from a human donor with classical Hodgkin lymphoma. CDR3 DNA: TGTGCCAGCAGCAAAGCGGAGAGGGATGGTCAGCCCCAGCATTTT. Amino acid sequence: CASSKAERDGQPQHF.